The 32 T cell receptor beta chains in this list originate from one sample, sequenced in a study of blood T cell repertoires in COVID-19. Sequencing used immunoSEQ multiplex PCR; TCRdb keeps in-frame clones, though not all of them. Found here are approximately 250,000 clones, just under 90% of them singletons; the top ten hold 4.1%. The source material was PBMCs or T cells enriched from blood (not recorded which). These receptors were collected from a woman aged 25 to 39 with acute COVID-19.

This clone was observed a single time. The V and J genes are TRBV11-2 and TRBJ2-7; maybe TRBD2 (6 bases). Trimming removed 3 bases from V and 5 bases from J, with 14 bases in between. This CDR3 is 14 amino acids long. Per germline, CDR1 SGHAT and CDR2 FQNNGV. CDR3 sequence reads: CASSFRPGVNEQYF. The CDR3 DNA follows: TGTGCCAGCAGCTTTCGGCCGGGAGTCAACGAGCAGTACTTC.

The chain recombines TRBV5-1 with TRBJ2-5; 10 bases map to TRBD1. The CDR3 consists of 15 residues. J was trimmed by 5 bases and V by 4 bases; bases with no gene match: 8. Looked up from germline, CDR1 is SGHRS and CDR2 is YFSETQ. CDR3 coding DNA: TGCGCCAGCAGCGTGACAGGGGGCGGAATGGAGACCCAGTACTTC. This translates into CASSVTGGGMETQYF. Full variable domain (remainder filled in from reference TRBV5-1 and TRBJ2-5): KAGVTQTPRYLIKTRGQQVTLSCSPISGHRSVSWYQQTPGQGLQFLFEYFSETQRNKGNFPGRFSGRQFSNSRSEMNVSTLELGDSALYLCASSVTGGGMETQYFGPGTRLLVL.

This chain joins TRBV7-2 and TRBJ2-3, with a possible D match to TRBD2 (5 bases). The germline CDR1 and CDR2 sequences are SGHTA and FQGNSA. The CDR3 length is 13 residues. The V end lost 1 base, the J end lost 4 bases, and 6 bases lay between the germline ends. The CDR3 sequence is CASSLDGADTQYF. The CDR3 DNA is TGTGCCAGCAGCTTAGACGGGGCAGATACGCAGTATTTT.

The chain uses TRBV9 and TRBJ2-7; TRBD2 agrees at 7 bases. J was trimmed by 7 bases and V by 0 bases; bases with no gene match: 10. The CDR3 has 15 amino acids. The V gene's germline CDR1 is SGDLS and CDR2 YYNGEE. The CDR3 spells CASSVGSTGGEEQYF. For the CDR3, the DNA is TGTGCCAGCAGCGTAGGTTCTACTGGGGGGGAGGAGCAGTACTTC.

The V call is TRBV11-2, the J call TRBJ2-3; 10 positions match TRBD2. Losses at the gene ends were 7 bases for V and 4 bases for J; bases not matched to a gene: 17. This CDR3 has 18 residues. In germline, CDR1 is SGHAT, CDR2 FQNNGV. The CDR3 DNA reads TGTGCCAGCAACCTACGCGGGCTAGCGGGAGTTGGGGCAGATACGCAGTATTTT. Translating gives CASNLRGLAGVGADTQYF.

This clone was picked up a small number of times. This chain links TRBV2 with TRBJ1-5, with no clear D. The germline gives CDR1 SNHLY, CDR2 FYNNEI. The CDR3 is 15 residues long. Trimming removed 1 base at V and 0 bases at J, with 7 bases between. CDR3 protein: CASSEDSYSNQPQHF. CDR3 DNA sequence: TGTGCCAGCAGTGAAGACAGCTATAGCAATCAGCCCCAGCATTTT.

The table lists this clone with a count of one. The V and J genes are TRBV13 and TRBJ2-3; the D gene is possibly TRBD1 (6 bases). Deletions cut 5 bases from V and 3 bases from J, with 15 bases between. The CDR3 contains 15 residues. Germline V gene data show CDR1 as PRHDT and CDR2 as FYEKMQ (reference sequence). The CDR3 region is CASSPRQDPTDTQYF. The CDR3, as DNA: TGTGCCAGCAGCCCTCGACAGGATCCGACAGATACGCAGTATTTT. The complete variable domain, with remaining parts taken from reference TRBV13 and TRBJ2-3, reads AAGVIQSPRHLIKEKRETATLKCYPIPRHDTVYWYQQGPGQDPQFLISFYEKMQSDKGSIPDRFSAQQFSDYHSELNMSSLELGDSALYFCASSPRQDPTDTQYFGPGTRLTVL.

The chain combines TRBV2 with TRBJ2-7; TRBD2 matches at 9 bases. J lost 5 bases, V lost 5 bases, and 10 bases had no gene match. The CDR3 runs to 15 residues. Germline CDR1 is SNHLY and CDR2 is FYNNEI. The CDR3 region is CASSSSGKVSNEQYF. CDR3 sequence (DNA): TGTGCCAGCAGTTCTAGCGGGAAGGTTTCCAACGAGCAGTACTTC.

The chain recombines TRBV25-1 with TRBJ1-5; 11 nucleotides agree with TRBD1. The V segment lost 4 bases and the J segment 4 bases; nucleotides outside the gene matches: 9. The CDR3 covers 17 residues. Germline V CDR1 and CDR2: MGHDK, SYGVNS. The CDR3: CASSVDRGRLTNQPQHF. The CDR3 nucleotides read TGTGCCAGCAGTGTGGACAGGGGGCGTTTAACGAATCAGCCCCAGCATTTT.

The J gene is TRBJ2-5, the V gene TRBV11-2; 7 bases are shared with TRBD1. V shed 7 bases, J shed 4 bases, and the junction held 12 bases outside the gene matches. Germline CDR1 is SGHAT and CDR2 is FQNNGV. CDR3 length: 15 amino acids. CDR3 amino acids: CASNRPGQLGETQYF. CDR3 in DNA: TGTGCCAGCAATAGACCGGGACAGTTAGGAGAGACCCAGTACTTC.

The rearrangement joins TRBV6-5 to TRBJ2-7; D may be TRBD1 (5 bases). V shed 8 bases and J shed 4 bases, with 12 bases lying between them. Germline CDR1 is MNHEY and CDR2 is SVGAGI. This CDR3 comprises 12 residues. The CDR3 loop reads CASGASAYEQYF. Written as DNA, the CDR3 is TGTGCCAGCGGGGCCTCGGCGTACGAGCAGTACTTC.

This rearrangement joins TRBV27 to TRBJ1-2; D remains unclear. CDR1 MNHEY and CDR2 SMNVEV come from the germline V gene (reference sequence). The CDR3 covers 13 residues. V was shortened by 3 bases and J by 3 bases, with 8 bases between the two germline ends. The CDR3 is CASSFGPHYGYTF. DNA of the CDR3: TGTGCCAGCAGTTTTGGCCCCCACTATGGCTACACCTTC.

CDR3 nucleotide sequence: TGTGCCAGCAGTTTACTAGCGGGGGGGTGGAGTGAGCAGTTCTTC. Translating gives CASSLLAGGWSEQFF. This chain connects TRBV6-5 to TRBJ2-1, with 13 bases lining up with TRBD2. CDR3 length: 15 amino acids. CDR1 is MNHEY and CDR2 is SVGAGI in the germline V gene. The J segment lost 9 bases and the V segment lost 4 bases, leaving 6 bases of the junction unmatched.

CDR3 in amino acids: CASSFQVTGLGSPLHF. The CDR3, as DNA: TGTGCCAGCAGTTTTCAGGTTACAGGGCTAGGGTCACCCCTCCACTTT. J is TRBJ1-6 and V is TRBV27; tentative D call: TRBD1 (6 bases). Germline CDR1 and CDR2: MNHEY and SMNVEV (reference sequence). Trimming removed 3 bases at V and 10 bases at J, with 19 bases between. The CDR3 has 16 amino acids.

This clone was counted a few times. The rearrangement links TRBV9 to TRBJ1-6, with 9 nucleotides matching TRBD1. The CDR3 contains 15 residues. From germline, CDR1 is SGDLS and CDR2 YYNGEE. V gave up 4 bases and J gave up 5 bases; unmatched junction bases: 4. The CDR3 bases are TGTGCCAGCAGCCCTCGGACAGGGGATAATTCACCCCTCCACTTT. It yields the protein CASSPRTGDNSPLHF.

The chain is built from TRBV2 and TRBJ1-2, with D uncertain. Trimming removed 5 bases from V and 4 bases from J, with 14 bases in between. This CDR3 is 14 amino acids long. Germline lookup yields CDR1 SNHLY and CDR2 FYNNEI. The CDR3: CASSREALGYGYTF. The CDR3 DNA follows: TGTGCCAGCAGTCGTGAAGCACTTGGCTATGGCTACACCTTC.

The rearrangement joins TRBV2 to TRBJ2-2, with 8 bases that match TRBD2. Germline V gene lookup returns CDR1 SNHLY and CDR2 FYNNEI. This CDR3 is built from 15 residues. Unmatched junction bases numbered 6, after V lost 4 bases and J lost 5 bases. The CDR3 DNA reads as TGTGCCAGCAGTGTTCGGACTAGCAGGACCGGGGAGCTGTTTTTT. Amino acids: CASSVRTSRTGELFF. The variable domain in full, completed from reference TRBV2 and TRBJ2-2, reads EPEVTQTPSHQVTQMGQEVILRCVPISNHLYFYWYRQILGQKVEFLVSFYNNEISEKSEIFDDQFSVERPDGSNFTLKIRSTKLEDSAMYFCASSVRTSRTGELFFGEGSRLTVL.

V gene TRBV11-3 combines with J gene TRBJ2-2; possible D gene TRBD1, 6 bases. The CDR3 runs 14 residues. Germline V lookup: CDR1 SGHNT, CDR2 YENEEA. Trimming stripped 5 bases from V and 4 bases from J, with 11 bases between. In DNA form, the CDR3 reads TGTGCCAGCAGCCAACAGGGCGGCACCGGGGAGCTGTTTTTT. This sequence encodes CASSQQGGTGELFF.

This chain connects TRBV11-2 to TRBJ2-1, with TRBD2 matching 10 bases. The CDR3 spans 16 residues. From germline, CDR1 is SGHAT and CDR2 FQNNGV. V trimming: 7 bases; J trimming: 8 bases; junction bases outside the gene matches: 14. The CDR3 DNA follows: TGTGCCAGCACCAACAGGAGGATCCTAGCGGGAGATGAGCAGTTCTTC. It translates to CASTNRRILAGDEQFF.

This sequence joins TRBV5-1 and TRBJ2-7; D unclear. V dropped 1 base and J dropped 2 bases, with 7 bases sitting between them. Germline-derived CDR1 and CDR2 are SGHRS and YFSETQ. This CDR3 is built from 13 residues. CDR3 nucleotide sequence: TGCGCCAGCAGCTTGTATCCGGCCTACGAGCAGTACTTC. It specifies CASSLYPAYEQYF.

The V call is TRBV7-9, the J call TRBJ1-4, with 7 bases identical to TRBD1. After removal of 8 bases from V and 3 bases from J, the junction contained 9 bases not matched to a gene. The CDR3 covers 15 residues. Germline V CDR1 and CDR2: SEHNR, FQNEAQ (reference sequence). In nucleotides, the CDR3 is TGTGCCAGCGAATTGGGCGGGACAGCTAATGAAAAACTGTTTTTT. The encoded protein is CASELGGTANEKLFF.

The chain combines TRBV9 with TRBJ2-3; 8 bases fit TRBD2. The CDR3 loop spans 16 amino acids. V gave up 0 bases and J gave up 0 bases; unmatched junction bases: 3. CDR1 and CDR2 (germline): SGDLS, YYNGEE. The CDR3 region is CASSVASSGSTDTQYF. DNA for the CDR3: TGTGCCAGCAGCGTAGCATCTAGCGGGAGCACAGATACGCAGTATTTT.

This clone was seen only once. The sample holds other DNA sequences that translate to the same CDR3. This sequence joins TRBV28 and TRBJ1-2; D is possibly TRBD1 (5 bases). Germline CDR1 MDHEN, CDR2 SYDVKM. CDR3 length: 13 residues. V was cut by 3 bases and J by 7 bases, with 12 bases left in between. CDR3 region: CASSLIRGSGYTF. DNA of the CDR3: TGTGCCAGCAGTTTGATTAGGGGCAGTGGCTACACCTTC.

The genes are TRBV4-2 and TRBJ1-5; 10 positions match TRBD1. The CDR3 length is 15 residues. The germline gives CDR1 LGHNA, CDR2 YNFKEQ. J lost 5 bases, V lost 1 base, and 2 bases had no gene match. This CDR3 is CASSQATGGDQPQHF. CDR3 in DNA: TGTGCCAGCAGCCAAGCGACAGGGGGCGATCAGCCCCAGCATTTT.

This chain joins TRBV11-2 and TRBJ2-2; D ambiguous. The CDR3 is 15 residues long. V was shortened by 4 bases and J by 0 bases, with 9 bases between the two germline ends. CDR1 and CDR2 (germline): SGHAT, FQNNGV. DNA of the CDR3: TGTGCCAGCAGCTCAGCCAGGACGAACACCGGGGAGCTGTTTTTT. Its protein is CASSSARTNTGELFF.

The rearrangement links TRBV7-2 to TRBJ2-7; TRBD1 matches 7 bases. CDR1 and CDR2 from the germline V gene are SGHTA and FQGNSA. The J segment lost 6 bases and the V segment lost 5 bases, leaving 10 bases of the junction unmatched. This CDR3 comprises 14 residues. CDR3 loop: CASSLGQTPIEQYF. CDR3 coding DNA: TGTGCCAGCAGCCTGGGACAGACGCCGATCGAGCAGTACTTC.

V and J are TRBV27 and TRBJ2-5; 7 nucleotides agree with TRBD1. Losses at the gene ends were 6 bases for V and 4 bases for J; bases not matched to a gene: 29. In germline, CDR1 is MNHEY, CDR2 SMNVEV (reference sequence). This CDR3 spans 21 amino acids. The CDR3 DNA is TGTGCCAGCAGACCACATTTATTCCATTTGACAGGGACCCCCTCAAGAGAGACCCAGTACTTC. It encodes CASRPHLFHLTGTPSRETQYF.

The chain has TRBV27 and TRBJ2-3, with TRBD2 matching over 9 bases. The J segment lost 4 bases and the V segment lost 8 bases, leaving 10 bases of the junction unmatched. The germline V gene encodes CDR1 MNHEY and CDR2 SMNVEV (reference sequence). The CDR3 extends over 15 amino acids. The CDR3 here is CASAGLAGISDTQYF. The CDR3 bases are TGTGCCAGCGCGGGGCTAGCGGGAATCTCAGATACGCAGTATTTT.

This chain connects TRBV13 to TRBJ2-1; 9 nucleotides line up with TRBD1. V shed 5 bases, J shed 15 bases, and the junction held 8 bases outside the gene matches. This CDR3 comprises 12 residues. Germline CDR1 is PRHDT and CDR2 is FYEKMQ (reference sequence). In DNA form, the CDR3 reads TGTGCCAGCAGCCCGGGGACAGGGAGTTGGTTCTTC. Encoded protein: CASSPGTGSWFF.

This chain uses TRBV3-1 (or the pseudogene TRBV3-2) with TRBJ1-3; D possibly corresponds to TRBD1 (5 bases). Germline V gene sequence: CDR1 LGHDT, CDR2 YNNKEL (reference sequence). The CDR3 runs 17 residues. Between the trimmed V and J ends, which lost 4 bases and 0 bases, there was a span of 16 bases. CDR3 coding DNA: TGTGCCAGCAGCCGACAGTCTGATCCCGTCTCTGGAAACACCATATATTTT. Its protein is CASSRQSDPVSGNTIYF.

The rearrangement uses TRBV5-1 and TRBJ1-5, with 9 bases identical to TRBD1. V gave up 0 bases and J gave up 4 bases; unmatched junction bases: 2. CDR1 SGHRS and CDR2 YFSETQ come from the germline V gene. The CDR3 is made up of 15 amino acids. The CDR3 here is CASSLDGTGNQPQHF. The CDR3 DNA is TGCGCCAGCAGCTTGGACGGGACAGGGAATCAGCCCCAGCATTTT.

The CDR3 loop reads CASSLRTLEETQYF. CDR3 nucleotides: TGCGCCAGCAGCTTACGAACCCTTGAGGAGACCCAGTACTTC. V and J are TRBV5-1 and TRBJ2-5; D gene ambiguous. Germline V CDR1 and CDR2: SGHRS, YFSETQ. Trimming stripped 2 bases from V and 5 bases from J, with 13 bases between. The CDR3 is 14 residues long.